This T cell receptor beta chain was found in a study of cytomegalovirus exposure and HLA in healthy donors. The CDR3 has 13 amino acids. The germline V gene has CDR1 LGHNA and CDR2 YSLEER. Trimming left V 0 bases short and J 4 bases short, with 4 bases between. PCR employed 60 Vbeta and 13 Jbeta primers. Clones were sequenced by immunoSEQ multiplex PCR, and TCRdb holds only the in-frame ones, with some missing. The sample carries about 140,000 clones, over 60% recorded once. The chain has TRBV4-3 and TRBJ2-1; no definite D call. The receptor comes from a male donor in good health and CMV-seropositive. Sequenced sample: PBMCs. The CDR3 DNA reads as TGCGCCAGCAGCCAAGACTCTTACAATGAGCAGTTCTTC. This gives the protein CASSQDSYNEQFF.